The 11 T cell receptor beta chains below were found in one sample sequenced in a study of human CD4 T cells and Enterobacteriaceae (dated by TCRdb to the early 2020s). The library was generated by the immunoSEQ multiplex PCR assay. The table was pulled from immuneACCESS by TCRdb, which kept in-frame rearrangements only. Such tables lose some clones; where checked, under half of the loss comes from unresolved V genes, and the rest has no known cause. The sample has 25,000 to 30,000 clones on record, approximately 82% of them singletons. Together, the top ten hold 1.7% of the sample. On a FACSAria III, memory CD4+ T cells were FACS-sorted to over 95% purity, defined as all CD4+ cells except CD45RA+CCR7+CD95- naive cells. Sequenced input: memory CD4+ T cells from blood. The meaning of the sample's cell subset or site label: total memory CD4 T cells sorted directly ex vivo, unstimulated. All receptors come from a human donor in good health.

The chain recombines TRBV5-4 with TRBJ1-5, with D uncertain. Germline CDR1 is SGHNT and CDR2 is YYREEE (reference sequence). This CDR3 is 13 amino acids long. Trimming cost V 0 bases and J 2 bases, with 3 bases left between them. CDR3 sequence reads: CASSLAGNQPQHF. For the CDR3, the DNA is TGTGCCAGCAGCTTGGCCGGCAATCAGCCCCAGCATTTT. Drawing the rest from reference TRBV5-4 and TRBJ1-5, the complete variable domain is ETGVTQSPTHLIKTRGQQVTLRCSSQSGHNTVSWYQQALGQGPQFIFQYYREEENGRGNFPPRFSGLQFPNYSSELNVNALELDDSALYLCASSLAGNQPQHFGDGTRLSIL.

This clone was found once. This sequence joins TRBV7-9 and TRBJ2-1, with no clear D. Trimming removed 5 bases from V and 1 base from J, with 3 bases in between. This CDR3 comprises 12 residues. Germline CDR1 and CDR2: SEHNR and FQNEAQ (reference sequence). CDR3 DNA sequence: TGTGCCAGCAGCCTATCCTACAATGAGCAGTTCTTC. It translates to CASSLSYNEQFF.

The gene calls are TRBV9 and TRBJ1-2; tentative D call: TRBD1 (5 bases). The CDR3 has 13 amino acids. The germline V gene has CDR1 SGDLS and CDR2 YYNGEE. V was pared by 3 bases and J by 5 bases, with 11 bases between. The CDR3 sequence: CASSARGRYGYTF. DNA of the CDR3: TGTGCCAGCAGCGCCCGGGGACGGTATGGCTACACCTTC.

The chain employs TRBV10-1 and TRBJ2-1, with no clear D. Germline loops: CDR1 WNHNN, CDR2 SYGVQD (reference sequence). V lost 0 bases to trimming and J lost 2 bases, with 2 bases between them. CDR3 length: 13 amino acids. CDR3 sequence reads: CASSESTYNEQFF. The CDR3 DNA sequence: TGCGCCAGCAGTGAGTCGACCTACAATGAGCAGTTCTTC.

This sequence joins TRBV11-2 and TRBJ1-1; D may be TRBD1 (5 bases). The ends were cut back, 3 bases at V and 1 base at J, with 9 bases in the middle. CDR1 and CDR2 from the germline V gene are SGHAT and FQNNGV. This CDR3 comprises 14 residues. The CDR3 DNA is TGTGCCAGCAGCTTGGGGACGGCGAACACTGAAGCTTTCTTT. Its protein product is CASSLGTANTEAFF.

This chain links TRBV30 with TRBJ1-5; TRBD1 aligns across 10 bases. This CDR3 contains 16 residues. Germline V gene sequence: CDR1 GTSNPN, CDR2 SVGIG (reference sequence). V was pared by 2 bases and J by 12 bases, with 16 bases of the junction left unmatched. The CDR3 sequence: CAWSRDRGTGVLGQHF. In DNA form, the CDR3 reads TGTGCCTGGAGTAGGGACCGAGGGACAGGGGTTCTGGGCCAGCATTTT. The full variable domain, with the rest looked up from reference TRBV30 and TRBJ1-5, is SQTIHQWPATLVQPVGSPLSLECTVEGTSNPNLYWYRQAAGRGLQLLFYSVGIGQISSEVPQNLSASRPQDRQFILSSKKLLLSDSGFYLCAWSRDRGTGVLGQHFGDGTRLSIL.

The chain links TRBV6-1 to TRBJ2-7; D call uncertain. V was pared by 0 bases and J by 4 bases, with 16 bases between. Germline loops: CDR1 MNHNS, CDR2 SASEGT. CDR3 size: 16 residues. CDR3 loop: CASSEALGQAGYEQYF. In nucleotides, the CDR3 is TGTGCCAGCAGTGAAGCTTTAGGGCAGGCTGGGTACGAGCAGTACTTC.

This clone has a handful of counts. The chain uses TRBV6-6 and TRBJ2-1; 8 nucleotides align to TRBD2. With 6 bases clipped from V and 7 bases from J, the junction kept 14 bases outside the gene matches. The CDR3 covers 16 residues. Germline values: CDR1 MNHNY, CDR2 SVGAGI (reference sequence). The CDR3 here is CASSRPRTSFENEQFF. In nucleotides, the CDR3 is TGTGCCAGCAGCAGACCTCGGACTAGCTTTGAAAATGAGCAGTTCTTC.

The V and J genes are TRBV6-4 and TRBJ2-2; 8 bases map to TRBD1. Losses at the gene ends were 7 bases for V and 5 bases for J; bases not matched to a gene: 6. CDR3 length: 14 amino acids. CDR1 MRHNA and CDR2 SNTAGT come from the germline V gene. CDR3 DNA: TGTGCCAGCAAAAGGACAGGGTTGACCGGGGAGCTGTTTTTT. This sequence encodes CASKRTGLTGELFF.

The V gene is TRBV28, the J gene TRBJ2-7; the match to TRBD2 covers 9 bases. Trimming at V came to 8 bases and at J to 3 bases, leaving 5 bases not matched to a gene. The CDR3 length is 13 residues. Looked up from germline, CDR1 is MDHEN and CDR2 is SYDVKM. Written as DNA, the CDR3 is TGTGCCAGCGCTAGCGGGACCCGCTACGAGCAGTACTTC. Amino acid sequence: CASASGTRYEQYF.

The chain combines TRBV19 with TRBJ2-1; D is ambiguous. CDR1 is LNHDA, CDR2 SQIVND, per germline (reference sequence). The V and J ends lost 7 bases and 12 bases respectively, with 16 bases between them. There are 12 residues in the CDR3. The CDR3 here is CASKNPGYGQFF. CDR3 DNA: TGTGCCAGTAAGAACCCGGGCTACGGGCAGTTCTTC. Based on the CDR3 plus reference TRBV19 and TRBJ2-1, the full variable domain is DGGITQSPKYLFRKEGQNVTLSCEQNLNHDAMYWYRQDPGQGLRLIYYSQIVNDFQKGDIAEGYSVSREKKESFPLTVTSAQKNPTAFYLCASKNPGYGQFFGPGTRLTVL.